This entry lists 23 T cell receptor beta chains sequenced from one sample in a study of identical twins. TCRdb itself ran the 5' RACE reads through MiXCR, one entry per CDR3 protein. The table shows 300,000 to 400,000 distinct CDR3 sequences, with 12% occurring only once. The same data also went into a second study, on yellow fever vaccine responses in identical twins.

Sequencing input: CD8+ T cells sorted from blood. The receptor set was obtained from a woman between 18 and 30 years old in good health.

By share, this clonotype ranks as medium-sized. This rearrangement joins TRBV15 to TRBJ1-1; D is uncertain. CDR3 length: 16 residues. Trimming pared 3 bases from V and 3 bases from J, leaving 17 bases between. Germline lookup yields CDR1 LNHNV and CDR2 YYDKDF (reference sequence). The CDR3, as DNA: TGTGCCACCAGCAGCTTTGTCCAAGGGATAGACACTGAAGCTTTCTTT. Its translation is CATSSFVQGIDTEAFF.

This clonotype has ten or more counts. The V gene is TRBV27, the J gene TRBJ2-2; unclear D gene. The CDR3 has 12 residues. Germline-derived CDR1 and CDR2 are MNHEY and SMNVEV (reference sequence). Trimming pared 1 base from V and 7 bases from J, leaving 4 bases between. CDR3 coding DNA: TGTGCCAGCAGTTTATTCGTCGGGGAGCTGTTTTTT. Translated: CASSLFVGELFF.

This clonotype was picked up a small number of times. V usage is TRBV27 and J usage is TRBJ1-1; a weak D match, TRBD1 (6 bases). The V gene lost 1 base and the J gene lost 1 base, with 22 bases spanning the gap. This CDR3 has 19 amino acids. The germline V gene encodes CDR1 MNHEY and CDR2 SMNVEV (reference sequence). CDR3 DNA: TGTGCCAGCAGTTTATATCCCCCGTACAGGGAGAGAGGGAACACTGAAGCTTTCTTT. Its translation is CASSLYPPYRERGNTEAFF.

This clonotype has at least ten counts. The chain carries TRBV9 and TRBJ1-2; D is possibly TRBD1 (5 bases). Deletions cut 3 bases from V and 4 bases from J, with 7 bases between. This CDR3 has 12 amino acids. Germline values: CDR1 SGDLS, CDR2 YYNGEE. CDR3 in DNA: TGTGCCAGCAGCGCCGGGGCCTATGGCTACACCTTC. It codes for CASSAGAYGYTF.

This clonotype came up a few times. The chain recombines TRBV7-2 with TRBJ1-2; perhaps TRBD1 as D (5 bases). The length of the CDR3 is 16 residues. Per the germline V gene, CDR1 is SGHTA and CDR2 is FQGNSA. Between the trimmed V and J ends, which lost 5 bases and 0 bases, there was a span of 16 bases. CDR3 loop: CASSPMIWGANYGYTF. The CDR3 region has the DNA TGTGCCAGCAGCCCTATGATCTGGGGGGCTAACTATGGCTACACCTTC.

The chain employs TRBV6-5 and TRBJ1-4, with 12 nucleotides matching TRBD1. CDR3 size: 16 residues. J was trimmed by 8 bases and V by 4 bases; bases with no gene match: 8. The V gene's germline CDR1 is MNHEY and CDR2 SVGAGI. This CDR3 reads CASSSPGDRGREKLFF. For the CDR3, the DNA is TGTGCCAGCAGTTCCCCGGGGGACAGGGGGCGAGAAAAACTGTTTTTT.

This clonotype was seen repeatedly, ten times or more. This rearrangement joins TRBV20-1 to TRBJ1-1; 7 positions agree with TRBD1. Germline V lookup: CDR1 DFQATT, CDR2 SNEGSKA (reference sequence). CDR3 length: 12 residues. V shed 4 bases, J shed 5 bases, and the junction held 4 bases outside the gene matches. The CDR3 here is CSATTGSTEAFF. In DNA form, the CDR3 reads TGCAGTGCTACGACAGGGAGTACTGAAGCTTTCTTT.

This clonotype was detected many times. CDR3 in DNA: TGTGCCAGCAGATCCTCCGGGCCCCAAGAGACCCAGTACTTC. It specifies CASRSSGPQETQYF. The V call is TRBV12-3 or TRBV12-4, the J call TRBJ2-5, with D unresolved. This CDR3 is built from 14 residues. Trimming took 6 bases from V and 1 from J, leaving 12 bases between them.

This clonotype came up a few times. The gene calls are TRBV20-1 and TRBJ2-2; possibly TRBD1 or TRBD2 for D (5 bases each). V was pared by 3 bases and J by 4 bases, with 15 bases between. Looked up from germline, CDR1 is DFQATT and CDR2 is SNEGSKA (reference sequence). This CDR3 region has 15 residues. DNA of the CDR3: TGCAGTGCTAGTGCTGTGGGACGGGGCACCGGGGAGCTGTTTTTT. Its translation is CSASAVGRGTGELFF.

The chain carries TRBV12-3 or TRBV12-4 and TRBJ1-2, with D possibly being TRBD1 (5 bases). The CDR3 contains 14 residues. The V gene lost 5 bases and the J gene lost 5 bases, with 15 bases spanning the gap. CDR3 DNA: TGTGCCAGCAGTCCCGGGACGGCAGTTTATGGCTACACCTTC. Translated, it gives CASSPGTAVYGYTF.

The CDR3 DNA sequence: TGTGCCAGCAGCGTAGCGAGCGGGAACTACAATGAGCAGTTCTTC. It specifies CASSVASGNYNEQFF. The chain links TRBV9 to TRBJ2-1; 7 bases map to TRBD2. CDR3 size: 15 residues. The junction had 3 bases not matched to a gene; V was cut back by 0 bases and J by 3 bases. CDR1 is SGDLS, CDR2 YYNGEE, per germline.

This clonotype was seen more than once but under ten times. The rearrangement uses TRBV12-3 or TRBV12-4 and TRBJ2-2, with a possible D match to TRBD1 (5 bases). V was shortened by 4 bases and J by 5 bases, with 8 bases between the two germline ends. This CDR3 comprises 13 residues. The CDR3 spells CASSWTFTGELFF. CDR3 nucleotide sequence: TGTGCCAGCAGTTGGACATTTACCGGGGAGCTGTTTTTT.

This clonotype has a handful of counts. The chain combines TRBV7-3 with TRBJ2-1, with D perhaps TRBD2 (5 bases). Trimming shortened V by 5 bases and J by 2 bases, and 16 bases separated the two germline ends. Per the germline V gene, CDR1 is SGHTA and CDR2 is FQGTGA. This CDR3 region has 16 residues. The chain's CDR3 is CASSRGWESTYNEQFF. CDR3 bases: TGTGCCAGCAGCCGTGGGTGGGAGAGCACCTACAATGAGCAGTTCTTC.

At least ten counts were recorded for this clonotype. One end of the junction fails to match germline, which may point to a read error. This rearrangement joins TRBV10-2 to TRBJ2-5, with D perhaps matching TRBD1 or TRBD2 (7 bases each). CDR3 size: 11 residues. CDR1 and CDR2 (germline): WSHSY, SAAADI. CDR3 DNA sequence: TGCGCCACTCAGGGGGGGCGGGACTACTCCTTC. As protein: CATQGGRDYSF.

This chain links TRBV27 with TRBJ2-6; 7 bases map to TRBD2. After removal of 2 bases from V and 1 base from J, the junction contained 8 bases not matched to a gene. Germline V CDR1 and CDR2: MNHEY, SMNVEV (reference sequence). This CDR3 has 18 amino acids. The CDR3 bases are TGTGCCAGCAGTTTACGGAAGCTAGCGGTATCTGGGGCCAACGTCCTGACTTTC. Its protein product is CASSLRKLAVSGANVLTF. Full variable domain (rest looked up from reference TRBV27 and TRBJ2-6): EAQVTQNPRYLITVTGKKLTVTCSQNMNHEYMSWYRQDPGLGLRQIYYSMNVEVTDKGDVPEGYKVSRKEKRNFPLILESPSPNQTSLYFCASSLRKLAVSGANVLTFGAGSRLTVL.

This chain connects TRBV18 to TRBJ2-3, with 9 bases that match TRBD1. The V segment lost 2 bases and the J segment 2 bases; nucleotides outside the gene matches: 5. There are 16 residues in the CDR3. Germline assignment: CDR1 KGHSH and CDR2 LQKENI. CDR3 sequence: CASSPDRGSNTDTQYF. The CDR3 coding sequence is TGTGCCAGCTCACCAGACAGGGGGTCGAACACAGATACGCAGTATTTT.

This clonotype was seen at least ten times. Written as DNA, the CDR3 is TGTGCCAGCAGTTCGGGCGGGACTGCCCTGGCGCAGTATTTT. Protein product: CASSSGGTALAQYF. The gene calls are TRBV12-3 or TRBV12-4 and TRBJ2-3; TRBD2 might be the D (6 bases). Trimming took 4 bases from V and 10 from J, leaving 18 bases between them. This CDR3 is 14 amino acids long.

This clonotype occurred a few times. This chain connects TRBV2 to TRBJ1-2; D unclear. CDR3 size: 12 residues. V dropped 5 bases and J dropped 6 bases, with 10 bases sitting between them. In germline, CDR1 is SNHLY, CDR2 FYNNEI. The chain's CDR3 is CASSFRINGYTF. CDR3 in DNA: TGTGCCAGCAGTTTTAGGATCAATGGCTACACCTTC.

This clonotype was seen at least ten times. The chain links TRBV12-3 or TRBV12-4 to TRBJ1-2; D call uncertain. Deletions cut 3 bases from V and 0 bases from J, with 14 bases between. There are 16 residues in the CDR3. The CDR3 reads CASSFYRVPANYGYTF. The DNA for the CDR3 is TGTGCCAGCAGTTTTTATAGGGTACCAGCTAACTATGGCTACACCTTC.

This clonotype was counted between two and nine times. The chain is built from TRBV6-2 or TRBV6-3 and TRBJ2-3, with 7 bases fitting TRBD2. Trimming at V came to 3 bases and at J to 3 bases, leaving 9 bases not matched to a gene. The CDR3 extends over 16 amino acids. The V gene's germline CDR1 is MNHEY and CDR2 SVGEGT. This chain's CDR3 is CASSYGYASGTDTQYF. DNA for the CDR3: TGTGCCAGCAGTTATGGGTATGCTAGCGGAACAGATACGCAGTATTTT.

This clonotype was detected a few times. The chain has TRBV5-1 and TRBJ2-1; tentative D call: TRBD2 (6 bases). CDR1 and CDR2 (germline): SGHRS, YFSETQ. CDR3 size: 14 residues. Between the trimmed V and J ends, which lost 1 base and 6 bases, there was a span of 11 bases. CDR3 protein: CASSLPTSGNEQFF. As DNA, the CDR3 is TGCGCCAGCAGCTTGCCGACTAGTGGCAATGAGCAGTTCTTC.

This clonotype was recorded a few times. The chain uses TRBV12-3 or TRBV12-4 and TRBJ2-5, with TRBD2 identical over 7 bases. J gave up 4 bases and V 3 bases, and 8 bases lay outside the gene matches. The CDR3 is made up of 15 amino acids. CDR3 residues: CASSFHGGRVETQYF. The CDR3 nucleotides are TGTGCCAGCAGTTTCCATGGCGGGAGAGTAGAGACCCAGTACTTC.

The V and J genes are TRBV10-3 and TRBJ1-2; D gene uncertain. Germline lookup yields CDR1 ENHRY and CDR2 SYGVKD. Trimming stripped 5 bases from V and 4 bases from J, with 11 bases between. The CDR3 is 13 residues long. The CDR3 is CAISHTIAYGYTF. Written as DNA, the CDR3 is TGTGCCATCAGTCATACTATAGCCTATGGCTACACCTTC.